A single TCR beta chain is shown here with its context. This clone's antigen is unknown. There are no base qualities to consult, and no much larger clone falls within one base. One collaborating source in Seattle enrolled patients during active infection and followed them longitudinally through the course of disease. Collaborating institutions collected whole blood in K2EDTA tubes following their own protocols. For TCRbeta analysis, collaborators shipped samples in one of three forms: frozen whole blood, isolated PBMCs, or DNA extracted from either of those sample types. The CDR3 measures 12 amino acids from cysteine to phenylalanine. The kept DNA is CDR3 alone, 36 bases in frame from the first base. V loses 2 bases of germline sequence and J loses 9 bases, and the interval between the two ends is 7 bases. The germline V gene sets CDR1 to KGHDR and CDR2 to SFDVKD. The source of the sample is a study of blood T cell repertoires in COVID-19 (TCRdb year 2020). About the investigation overall: Samples covering the acute and convalescent phases of COVID-19 were provided by collaborators in the United States, Italy and Spain. Sample metadata almost always included a de-identified subject ID, COVID-19 status, age in years and sex. The material from the prospective study consisted of cDNA or gDNA derived from T cells, B-cell-depleted T cells, or PBMCs. The samples were drawn from two sources: the first 160 participants of the ongoing ImmuneRACE study, and about 1,300 subjects contributed by 6 global collaborators. The dataset comprised deeply sampled blood TCRbeta repertoires from subjects exposed to, actively infected with, or recovered from COVID-19. The repertoires were made available in a free public database intended to serve as a resource for research on the immune response to SARS-CoV-2. Where HLA class I and class II types were available, the types were taken from metadata supplied by the sample provider, not from assay-based typing.

The immunoSEQ Assay, a bias-controlled multiplex PCR, was used to amplify TCRbeta CDR3 regions from genomic DNA. As for the original processing: The number of nucleated cells in each sample was estimated by amplification of reference gene primers within the assay. To quantify the absolute abundance of each unique TCRbeta CDR3 rearrangement, sequence reads were collapsed and filtered. For each sample, productive Simpson clonality was calculated by taking the square root of Simpson's diversity index across productive rearrangements. Drawn from immuneACCESS, this table holds only the in-frame rearrangements with V and J called that TCRdb kept. Clones are partly lost; checked studies trace under half to an unresolved V gene and leave the rest unexplained. V and J calls and clone size are as listed in that table; D and trimming were resolved from the DNA. This sample gives over 100,000 clones in total; more than 90% of them show up just once. The ten largest clones represent around 1.9% of the sample.

General findings and caveats noted by the study authors: The amount of clinical and demographic metadata varied by source and participant and was provided uncurated.

The sequence came from a woman aged 45 to 65 with COVID-19, enrolled during active disease. The sequenced material came from peripheral blood. This receptor chain uses TRBV24-1 and TRBJ2-1; the D gene assignment is ambiguous. This receptor carries the CDR3 CATSDSPSEQFF. In nucleotides, the sequence is TGTGCCACCAGTGATTCCCCTTCTGAGCAGTTCTTC.